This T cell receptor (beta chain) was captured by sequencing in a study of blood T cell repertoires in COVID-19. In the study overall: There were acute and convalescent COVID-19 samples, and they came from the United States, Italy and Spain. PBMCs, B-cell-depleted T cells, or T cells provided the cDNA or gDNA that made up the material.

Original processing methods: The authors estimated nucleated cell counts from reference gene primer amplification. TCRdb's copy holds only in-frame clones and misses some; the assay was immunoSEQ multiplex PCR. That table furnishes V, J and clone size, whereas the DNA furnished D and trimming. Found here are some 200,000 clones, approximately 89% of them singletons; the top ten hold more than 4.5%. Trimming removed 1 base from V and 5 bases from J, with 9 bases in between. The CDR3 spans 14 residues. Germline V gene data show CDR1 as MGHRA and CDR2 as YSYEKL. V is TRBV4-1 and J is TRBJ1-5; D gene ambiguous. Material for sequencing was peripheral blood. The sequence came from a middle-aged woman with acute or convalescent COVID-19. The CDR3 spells CASSQASTDQPQHF. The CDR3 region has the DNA TGCGCCAGCAGCCAAGCAAGTACAGATCAGCCCCAGCATTTT.